The clone carrying this TCR beta chain was seen repeatedly, ten times or more. The CDR3 has 16 residues. Unmatched junction bases numbered 2, after V lost 4 bases and J lost 2 bases. Per the germline V gene, CDR1 is LGHDT and CDR2 is YNNKEL (reference sequence). TCRdb analysed the PCR reads with MiXCR anew, one entry per CDR3 protein. The sample consists of some 9,000 distinct CDR3 sequences, 14% of them appearing once. This entry belongs to a study of molecular identifiers for immune sequencing clone quantification. This sequence originates from a human donor in good health. Some libraries in this study had Jurkat cell RNA spiked in. This chain links TRBV3-1 with TRBJ2-5, with 15 positions matching TRBD2. Sequenced input: naive CD8+ T cells from blood, with Jurkat cell RNA spiked in. Subset here: FACS-sorted CD8+CD4-CCR7+CD45RA+ naive T cells. The CDR3 DNA sequence: TGTGCCAGCAGCCTCGGGACTAGCGGGAGGCAAGAGACCCAGTACTTC. Its protein product is CASSLGTSGRQETQYF.